The rows below give T cell receptor beta chains drawn from one sample of a study of graft-versus-host responses after intestinal transplantation. Repertoires were generated with immunoSEQ multiplex PCR, while TCRdb's copy carries only in-frame clones and drops some. The table has approximately 19,000 clones, roughly three quarters seen once. The sample here was ileum tissue, taken 20 days after intestinal transplant. The receptors here all came from a human patient who received an intestinal transplant, so some T cells may come from the graft donor. Each CDR3 is given with its conserved first and last residue. Fields, in order: clone size, J gene, D gene, V gene, CDR3 DNA, CDR3 protein. D genes are given only for firm matches. Clone sizes are given selectively: once, few, many, or a class where the clone is expanded.

>NA|TRBJ2-7|TRBD1|TRBV7-9
TGTGCCAGCAGTTACGGGACAGGGGGCTACGAGCAGTACTTC
CASSYGTGGYEQYF
>few|TRBJ2-7|NA|TRBV4-2
TGTGCCAGCAGCCAAGAAAGGGGCTTAGGCTACGAGCAGTACTTC
CASSQERGLGYEQYF
>NA|TRBJ1-6|TRBD1|TRBV7-9
TGTGCCAGCAGCTCCCCCGCCCAGGGGGGTTCACCCCTCCACTTT
CASSSPAQGGSPLHF
>once|TRBJ1-1|TRBD1|TRBV10-2
TGCGCCAGCAGTGCCTTACAGGGGGCGCACACTGAAGCTTTCTTT
CASSALQGAHTEAFF
>NA|TRBJ1-2|NA|TRBV4-2
TGTGCCAGCAGCCAAGAAGGTTATGGGGGCAGCCACTATGGCTACACCTTC
CASSQEGYGGSHYGYTF
>NA|TRBJ2-5|NA|TRBV7-2
TGTGCCAGCAGCTTCTTGGGGCAAGGTTTCTCATTGAAAGAGACCCAGTACTTC
CASSFLGQGFSLKETQYF
>NA|TRBJ1-1|NA|TRBV6-6
TGTGCCAGCAGTTACGGCCTCCACAGGATGAACACTGAAGCTTTCTTT
CASSYGLHRMNTEAFF
>NA|TRBJ1-4|NA|TRBV11-2
TGTGCCAGCAGCTCAGCACCAGGGATTAATGAAAAACTGTTTTTT
CASSSAPGINEKLFF
>NA|TRBJ2-1|TRBD2|TRBV9
TGTGCCAGCTCGGCCCTGCTCGGGGGGAGTAATGAGCAGTTCTTC
CASSALLGGSNEQFF
>NA|TRBJ1-2|TRBD1|TRBV7-2
TGTGCCAGCGCTCCTATGGGCCAGGGGGCGGGTTCTGGTGGCTACACCTTC
CASAPMGQGAGSGGYTF
>NA|TRBJ1-1|TRBD1|TRBV5-1
TGCGCCAGCAGCTTGGAACTTCGGGCCGTGCGACAGGGCTTTTTAGGCACTGAAGCTTTCTTT
CASSLELRAVRQGFLGTEAFF
>NA|TRBJ2-1|NA|TRBV14
TGTGCCAGCAGCCAAGAAGTTCAGGGTGGGCAGTTCTTC
CASSQEVQGGQFF
>NA|TRBJ2-7|TRBD1|TRBV13
TGTGCCAGCAGCCCAACGACAGGGTACGAGCAGTACTTC
CASSPTTGYEQYF
>NA|TRBJ1-1|TRBD1|TRBV5-4
TGTGCCAGCAGCCGACAGGGGCTGCGCACTGAAGCTTTCTTT
CASSRQGLRTEAFF
>NA|TRBJ1-2|NA|TRBV5-4
TGTGCCAGCAGCCCTAGCTTCCGGATCCGCTATGGCTACACCTTC
CASSPSFRIRYGYTF
>NA|TRBJ1-1|NA|TRBV20-1
TGCAGTGCCCAAATTAACACTGAAGCTTTCTTT
CSAQINTEAFF
>NA|TRBJ1-2|NA|TRBV5-1
TGCGCCAGCAGCCCCGGCGGGGGCGGACATGGCTACACCTTC
CASSPGGGGHGYTF
>NA|TRBJ2-7|TRBD2|TRBV5-1
TGCGCCAGCAGCTCGGGACTACTAGGCAACGAGCAGTACTTC
CASSSGLLGNEQYF
>NA|TRBJ1-2|TRBD1|TRBV2
TGTGCCCGGAGCCGGGACAGGGAATTTAACTATGGCTACACCTTC
CARSRDREFNYGYTF
>NA|TRBJ1-2|NA|TRBV9
TGTGCCAGCAGCCCCCGAGGGACTTGGTTCCCGGGTTATGGCTACACCTTC
CASSPRGTWFPGYGYTF
>NA|TRBJ1-2|NA|TRBV5-4
TGTGCCAGCAGCTTGGCGGGACATAACTATGGCTACACCTTC
CASSLAGHNYGYTF
>NA|TRBJ2-7|TRBD2|TRBV19
TGTGCCAGTAGTTTTAGCGGGGGCAGCTCCTACGAGCAGTACTTC
CASSFSGGSSYEQYF
>NA|TRBJ2-7|TRBD2|TRBV6-5
TGTGCCAGCAGATCTAGCGGGAGGGCCTACGAGCAGTACTTC
CASRSSGRAYEQYF